What follows are 23 T cell receptor beta chains derived from one specimen sequenced in a study of graft-versus-host responses after intestinal transplantation (dated by TCRdb to 2020 to 2023). To prepare the library, the immunoSEQ multiplex PCR assay was applied. TCRdb took this table from immuneACCESS and kept in-frame rearrangements with V and J called. Such tables lack part of the clones; where checked against another copy, unresolved V genes explain under half of the gap, and the rest is unexplained. A total of more than 20,000 clones appear in this sample, 85% to 95% of them only once. Over 40% of the sample goes to the ten largest clones. This specimen was PBMCs, taken around 270 days after intestinal transplant. The receptor set was obtained from a human patient who received an intestinal transplant, so some T cells may come from the graft donor.

V and J are TRBV30 and TRBJ1-1, with 10 bases fitting TRBD1. The CDR3 contains 12 residues. Germline lookup yields CDR1 GTSNPN and CDR2 SVGIG (reference sequence). Trimming at V came to 4 bases and at J to 11 bases, leaving 7 bases not matched to a gene. CDR3 amino acids: CAWNTGQGEAFF. Here the CDR3 DNA reads TGTGCCTGGAACACCGGACAGGGGGAGGCTTTCTTT. Based on the CDR3 plus reference TRBV30 and TRBJ1-1, the full variable domain is SQTIHQWPATLVQPVGSPLSLECTVEGTSNPNLYWYRQAAGRGLQLLFYSVGIGQISSEVPQNLSASRPQDRQFILSSKKLLLSDSGFYLCAWNTGQGEAFFGQGTRLTVV.

CDR3 sequence: CASSPPWAYEQYF. In nucleotides, the CDR3 is TGTGCCAGCAGTCCCCCCTGGGCCTACGAGCAGTACTTC. The rearrangement joins TRBV27 to TRBJ2-7; D gene uncertain. The ends were cut back, 5 bases at V and 2 bases at J, with 10 bases in the middle. Germline V lookup: CDR1 MNHEY, CDR2 SMNVEV (reference sequence). The CDR3 runs 13 residues.

This chain joins TRBV4-1 and TRBJ2-7; D call uncertain. The germline V gene has CDR1 MGHRA and CDR2 YSYEKL. Trimming took 0 bases from V and 2 from J, leaving 8 bases between them. There are 14 residues in the CDR3. CDR3 nucleotides: TGCGCCAGCAGCCAAGAATCGTGGGCCTACGAGCAGTACTTC. Its translation is CASSQESWAYEQYF.

J is TRBJ2-3 and V is TRBV7-6; possibly TRBD1 or TRBD2 for D (5 bases each). Between the trimmed V and J ends, which lost 5 bases and 0 bases, there was a span of 12 bases. Germline values: CDR1 SGHVS, CDR2 FNYEAQ. CDR3 length equals 15 residues. In nucleotides, the CDR3 is TGTGCCAGCAGCAAACTCCGGGACAGCACAGATACGCAGTATTTT. It is translated as CASSKLRDSTDTQYF.

In DNA, the CDR3 is TGTGCCAGCAGCTTTTGCCGGGTTGGACTCCAGAATCAGCCCCAGCATTTT. Its translation is CASSFCRVGLQNQPQHF. J is TRBJ1-5 and V is TRBV7-3; D remains ambiguous. CDR1 SGHTA and CDR2 FQGTGA come from the germline V gene. Between the trimmed V and J ends, which lost 3 bases and 4 bases, there was a span of 19 bases. The CDR3 length is 17 residues.

The chain has TRBV27 and TRBJ2-5, with TRBD1 identical over 12 bases. The J call is doubtful: the DNA matches TRBJ2-7 better. Germline CDR1 reads MNHEY; CDR2 reads SMNVEV (reference sequence). The CDR3 contains 17 residues. CDR3 DNA sequence: TGTGCCAGCAGTTTATCGATTCAGGGGGACAGGGGGCACGAGCAGTACTTC. It encodes CASSLSIQGDRGHEQYF.

This clone was observed a few times. This chain uses TRBV7-8 with TRBJ1-5, with unresolved D. Germline V gene sequence: CDR1 SGHVS, CDR2 FQNEAQ. CDR3 length: 13 residues. V was shortened by 4 bases and J by 1 base, with 5 bases between the two germline ends. The CDR3 nucleotides are TGTGCCAGCAGCTATGACAGCAATCAGCCCCAGCATTTT. Its translation is CASSYDSNQPQHF.

The count of this clone is one. This chain links TRBV6-5 with TRBJ2-7; maybe TRBD1 (6 bases). From germline, CDR1 is MNHEY and CDR2 SVGAGI. V was pared by 6 bases and J by 3 bases, with 12 bases between. This CDR3 is 13 amino acids long. CDR3 bases: TGTGCCAGCAGCCTTGGACAGAACTACGAGCAGTACTTC. This gives the protein CASSLGQNYEQYF.

V is TRBV13 and J is TRBJ2-1, with 9 nucleotides matching TRBD1. This CDR3 is built from 16 residues. The V and J ends lost 0 bases and 8 bases, in that order; junction bases with no gene match: 8. CDR1 is PRHDT and CDR2 is FYEKMQ in the germline V gene (reference sequence). CDR3 in amino acids: CASSLGLGTGMDEQFF. CDR3 DNA: TGTGCCAGCAGCTTAGGCCTGGGGACAGGGATGGATGAGCAGTTCTTC.

V usage is TRBV19 and J usage is TRBJ1-3; D call uncertain. This CDR3 contains 13 residues. Germline V lookup: CDR1 LNHDA, CDR2 SQIVND (reference sequence). The germline V and J ends were trimmed by 4 bases and 4 bases, with 8 bases remaining between them. The DNA for the CDR3 is TGTGCCAGTAGTACCACCGAGGGAAACACCATATATTTT. This encodes CASSTTEGNTIYF.

This clone turned up a few times. This chain connects TRBV5-1 to TRBJ2-3; no clear D gene. The germline V gene has CDR1 SGHRS and CDR2 YFSETQ. Trimming stripped 4 bases from V and 2 bases from J, with 2 bases between. The CDR3 is 11 residues long. This CDR3 reads CASSVTDTQYF. The CDR3 DNA reads as TGCGCCAGCAGCGTCACAGATACGCAGTATTTT.

The V gene is TRBV4-2, the J gene TRBJ1-5; D is uncertain. Germline CDR1 and CDR2: LGHNA and YNFKEQ. The CDR3 contains 16 residues. V lost 4 bases and J 0 bases, leaving 13 bases between the germline ends. The CDR3 spells CASSPTGSHSNQPQHF. CDR3 bases: TGTGCCAGCAGCCCTACGGGGTCCCATAGCAATCAGCCCCAGCATTTT.

The gene calls are TRBV28 and TRBJ2-3; D is possibly TRBD1 (5 bases). Trimming shortened V by 3 bases and J by 0 bases, and 16 bases separated the two germline ends. CDR1 is MDHEN, CDR2 SYDVKM, per germline. The CDR3 consists of 17 residues. The CDR3 sequence: CASSFPLWQGSTDTQYF. Written as DNA, the CDR3 is TGTGCCAGCAGTTTCCCCCTGTGGCAGGGTAGCACAGATACGCAGTATTTT.

CDR3 DNA: TGTGCCAGCATAGGGGGACAGTCCTATGGCTACACCTTC. Its protein product is CASIGGQSYGYTF. The chain has TRBV6-5 and TRBJ1-2; 7 nucleotides align to TRBD1. The germline V gene encodes CDR1 MNHEY and CDR2 SVGAGI. Losses at the gene ends were 7 bases for V and 4 bases for J; bases not matched to a gene: 6. The CDR3 runs to 13 residues.

This chain joins TRBV2 and TRBJ2-4; D may be TRBD1 (6 bases). The CDR3 totals 14 residues. V lost 2 bases and J 6 bases, leaving 11 bases between the germline ends. CDR1 SNHLY and CDR2 FYNNEI come from the germline V gene. This CDR3 is CASSETARGNIQYF. In nucleotides, the CDR3 is TGTGCCAGCAGTGAAACCGCCAGGGGAAACATTCAGTACTTC. Based on the CDR3 plus reference TRBV2 and TRBJ2-4, the full variable domain is EPEVTQTPSHQVTQMGQEVILRCVPISNHLYFYWYRQILGQKVEFLVSFYNNEISEKSEIFDDQFSVERPDGSNFTLKIRSTKLEDSAMYFCASSETARGNIQYFGAGTRLSVL.

The chain recombines TRBV7-9 with TRBJ1-2; 10 positions match TRBD1. V trimming: 6 bases; J trimming: 6 bases; junction bases outside the gene matches: 13. This CDR3 region has 16 residues. The germline gives CDR1 SEHNR, CDR2 FQNEAQ (reference sequence). This CDR3 is CASSHRDRGLGDGYTF. The CDR3 coding sequence is TGTGCCAGCAGTCACCGGGACAGGGGTCTGGGCGATGGCTACACCTTC.

The chain couples TRBV2 to TRBJ2-7; D is possibly TRBD1 (6 bases). Germline V lookup: CDR1 SNHLY, CDR2 FYNNEI. The CDR3 runs 12 residues. V lost 11 bases and J 3 bases, leaving 14 bases between the germline ends. The CDR3: CAGRQENYEQYF. The CDR3 DNA is TGTGCCGGAAGACAGGAAAACTACGAGCAGTACTTC.

The rearrangement links TRBV2 to TRBJ2-5, with D possibly being TRBD1 or TRBD2 (7 bases each). CDR1 SNHLY and CDR2 FYNNEI come from the germline V gene. V gave up 9 bases and J gave up 1 base, with 27 bases separating them. This CDR3 contains 18 residues. The CDR3 sequence: CASTPGGGWGDIQETQYF. The DNA of the CDR3 is TGTGCCAGTACCCCAGGGGGGGGTTGGGGTGACATCCAAGAGACCCAGTACTTC.

The rearrangement joins TRBV7-2 to TRBJ2-1; 7 bases fit TRBD1. J lost 7 bases, V lost 5 bases, and 8 bases had no gene match. The CDR3 length is 14 residues. In germline, CDR1 is SGHTA, CDR2 FQGNSA. CDR3 amino acids: CASSLWGTANEQFF. The CDR3, as DNA: TGTGCCAGCAGCCTCTGGGGGACAGCGAATGAGCAGTTCTTC. The full variable domain, with the rest looked up from reference TRBV7-2 and TRBJ2-1, is GAGVSQSPSNKVTEKGKDVELRCDPISGHTALYWYRQSLGQGLEFLIYFQGNSAPDKSGLPSDRFSAERTGGSVSTLTIQRTQQEDSAVYLCASSLWGTANEQFFGPGTRLTVL.

The chain uses TRBV20-1 and TRBJ2-5; 8 bases fit TRBD1. The CDR3 runs to 11 residues. CDR1 DFQATT and CDR2 SNEGSKA come from the germline V gene (reference sequence). The CDR3 spells CTGQGGETQYF. CDR3 bases: TGCACCGGACAGGGTGGGGAGACCCAGTACTTC.

The chain uses TRBV5-6 and TRBJ1-1, with 9 nucleotides matching TRBD1. The CDR3 loop spans 16 amino acids. Per germline, CDR1 SGHDT and CDR2 YYEEEE. V lost 0 bases and J lost 3; bases outside the gene matches: 6. CDR3 sequence: CASSLVYTGGYTEAFF. CDR3 bases: TGTGCCAGCAGCTTGGTGTATACAGGGGGCTACACTGAAGCTTTCTTT.

In its sample, this clone was seen once. The V gene is TRBV27, the J gene TRBJ2-1, with 10 positions matching TRBD2. Germline V CDR1 and CDR2: MNHEY, SMNVEV (reference sequence). The ends lost 6 bases at V and 6 bases at J; junction bases unmatched: 2. There are 13 residues in the CDR3. CDR3 loop: CASRLAGINEQFF. CDR3 DNA: TGTGCCAGCAGACTAGCGGGAATCAATGAGCAGTTCTTC.

J is TRBJ2-1 and V is TRBV19; D call uncertain. The CDR3 contains 12 residues. The germline V gene encodes CDR1 LNHDA and CDR2 SQIVND (reference sequence). The germline V and J ends were trimmed by 5 bases and 15 bases, with 17 bases remaining between them. DNA for the CDR3: TGTGCCAGTAGTCCGTCCGGACCCCCGGGGTTCTTC. Its protein is CASSPSGPPGFF.